Below, 28 T cell receptor beta chains from the same sample are listed, as sequenced in a study of CD8+ T cells in alopecia areata. Sequencing templates came from extracted RNA that was reverse transcribed into cDNA. The repertoire was sequenced with immunoSEQ multiplex PCR; TCRdb's copy has only in-frame clones and lacks some. The sample lists 130,000 to 150,000 clones, roughly 82% occurring once. Treatment indicated: oral pan-JAK inhibitor, 5-10 mg twice daily. The source was CD8+ T cells sorted from blood, collected at week 4, from a patient treated with tofacitinib. These TCRs come from a human donor with alopecia areata.

In regard to this clone: The sample contains more than one DNA sequence encoding this CDR3. CDR3 sequence reads: CSVTWTGGYEQYF. In DNA, the CDR3 is TGCAGCGTTACTTGGACAGGGGGTTACGAGCAGTACTTC. The chain has TRBV29-1 and TRBJ2-7; TRBD1 matches at 10 bases. Germline V gives CDR1 SQVTM, CDR2 ANQGSEA. V dropped 5 bases and J dropped 4; count of bases not matched to a gene: 5. CDR3 length: 13 amino acids.

This chain connects TRBV27 to TRBJ2-4; 10 nucleotides align to TRBD2. Trimming cost V 6 bases and J 3 bases; bases outside gene matches: 5. CDR1 and CDR2 from the germline V gene are MNHEY and SMNVEV (reference sequence). The length of the CDR3 is 15 residues. CDR3 nucleotide sequence: TGTGCCAGCAGACAACTAGCGGGGAGCAAAAACATTCAGTACTTC. Translating gives CASRQLAGSKNIQYF.

The J gene is TRBJ2-7, the V gene TRBV4-3; TRBD1 agrees at 11 bases. This CDR3 comprises 17 residues. Germline values: CDR1 LGHNA, CDR2 YSLEER. V shed 0 bases, J shed 7 bases, and the junction held 11 bases outside the gene matches. The CDR3 here is CASSQDSVGQGAREQYF. CDR3 DNA: TGCGCCAGCAGCCAAGATAGCGTCGGACAGGGGGCGCGAGAGCAGTACTTC.

The V call is TRBV19, the J call TRBJ2-2; D gene uncertain. Between the trimmed V and J ends, which lost 5 bases and 3 bases, there was a span of 4 bases. In germline, CDR1 is LNHDA, CDR2 SQIVND (reference sequence). The CDR3 has 12 residues. In DNA form, the CDR3 reads TGTGCCAGTAGTGCTTACACCGGGGAGCTGTTTTTT. Its translation: CASSAYTGELFF.

CDR3 coding DNA: TGTGCCAGCAGCCTAACAGAGGGGACCGTCGAGCAGTACTTC. This encodes CASSLTEGTVEQYF. The V and J genes are TRBV7-9 and TRBJ2-7; D may match TRBD1 or TRBD2 (5 bases each). The CDR3 has 14 residues. V gave up 5 bases and J gave up 6 bases, with 17 bases separating them. Germline assignment: CDR1 SEHNR and CDR2 FQNEAQ (reference sequence).

The rearrangement uses TRBV5-6 and TRBJ1-1; D might be TRBD1 (6 bases). Germline CDR1 reads SGHDT; CDR2 reads YYEEEE. There are 14 residues in the CDR3. Trimming took off 0 bases at V and 3 bases at J, with 9 bases between the two ends. CDR3 DNA sequence: TGTGCCAGCAGCTTGGGGGGGCAGGACACTGAAGCTTTCTTT. Protein: CASSLGGQDTEAFF.

This clone was seen just once. The CDR3 region has the DNA TGCGCCAGCAGCCAAGGCCACTTAGGCGCGACGAGCTCCTACGAGCAGTACTTC. This sequence encodes CASSQGHLGATSSYEQYF. The chain carries TRBV4-1 and TRBJ2-7; D gene ambiguous. With 1 base removed from V and 0 bases from J, the gap between germline ends came to 19 bases. Germline assignment: CDR1 MGHRA and CDR2 YSYEKL. This CDR3 has 18 amino acids.

V and J are TRBV5-4 and TRBJ2-7; D perhaps matches TRBD2 (5 bases). This CDR3 contains 14 residues. Germline CDR1 is SGHNT and CDR2 is YYREEE (reference sequence). The ends were cut back, 4 bases at V and 0 bases at J, with 11 bases in the middle. CDR3 nucleotide sequence: TGTGCCAGCAGCGGACGGGGATCCTCCTACGAGCAGTACTTC. Translating it yields CASSGRGSSYEQYF.

The chain carries TRBV7-8 and TRBJ2-5; maybe TRBD1 (5 bases). Trimming took 1 base from V and 2 from J, leaving 11 bases between them. The length of the CDR3 is 15 residues. Germline assignment: CDR1 SGHVS and CDR2 FQNEAQ. In DNA form, the CDR3 reads TGTGCCAGCAGCTTAGTCCCCAGGGTACAAGAGACCCAGTACTTC. Amino acid sequence: CASSLVPRVQETQYF.

As for this clone: The sample carries other DNA sequences with the same CDR3. The chain recombines TRBV6-5 with TRBJ1-2, with 7 bases lining up with TRBD1. J was trimmed by 4 bases and V by 5 bases; bases with no gene match: 4. CDR3 size: 13 residues. Germline-derived CDR1 and CDR2 are MNHEY and SVGAGI. The CDR3 loop is CASSRDRAYGYTF. The DNA for the CDR3 is TGTGCCAGCAGTCGAGACAGGGCCTATGGCTACACCTTC.

This sequence joins TRBV7-2 and TRBJ2-3; 12 bases agree with TRBD2. The V gene's germline CDR1 is SGHTA and CDR2 FQGNSA. This CDR3 is built from 17 residues. V shed 2 bases, J shed 3 bases, and the junction held 6 bases outside the gene matches. CDR3 sequence reads: CASSLTPSGGATDTQYF. In DNA form, the CDR3 reads TGTGCCAGCAGCTTAACGCCTAGCGGGGGGGCGACAGATACGCAGTATTTT.

The chain joins TRBV5-6 to TRBJ2-3; 9 bases align to TRBD1. After removal of 3 bases from V and 4 bases from J, the junction contained 15 bases not matched to a gene. CDR1 is SGHDT, CDR2 YYEEEE, per germline. The CDR3 loop spans 18 amino acids. The DNA for the CDR3 is TGTGCCAGCAGCTCAACCCGACAGGGGGGGGCACGGGCAGATACGCAGTATTTT. It is translated as CASSSTRQGGARADTQYF.

This chain joins TRBV2 and TRBJ2-1; the match to TRBD2 covers 12 bases. The germline V gene has CDR1 SNHLY and CDR2 FYNNEI. The CDR3 has 14 amino acids. V lost 5 bases to trimming and J lost 4 bases; unmatched junction nucleotides: 0. The CDR3 bases are TGTGCCAGCAGTCTAGCGGGGGGGTACAATGAGCAGTTCTTC. It is translated as CASSLAGGYNEQFF.

This clone was counted a single time. This chain uses TRBV29-1 with TRBJ2-1; D is perhaps TRBD1 (7 bases). There are 15 residues in the CDR3. Trimming cost V 6 bases and J 3 bases, with 18 bases left between them. CDR1 and CDR2 (germline): SQVTM, ANQGSEA. In nucleotides, the CDR3 is TGCAGCGTGCCTGGGGAGGCAGGGGGCTACAATGAGCAGTTCTTC. It translates to CSVPGEAGGYNEQFF.

The chain has TRBV5-1 and TRBJ2-7, with D possibly matching TRBD2 (5 bases). The CDR3 runs to 15 residues. Deletions cut 0 bases from V and 0 bases from J, with 10 bases between. Germline CDR1 reads SGHRS; CDR2 reads YFSETQ. The CDR3 spells CASSLGFGLSYEQYF. The CDR3 region has the DNA TGCGCCAGCAGCTTGGGCTTTGGACTCTCCTACGAGCAGTACTTC.

V usage is TRBV19 and J usage is TRBJ1-1, with D unresolved. The CDR3 is made up of 11 amino acids. Trimming cost V 7 bases and J 8 bases, with 11 bases left between them. CDR1 and CDR2 from the germline V gene are LNHDA and SQIVND (reference sequence). DNA of the CDR3: TGTGCCAGTACCCAAGGGTGGGAAGCTTTCTTT. Protein sequence: CASTQGWEAFF.

The V gene is TRBV10-3, the J gene TRBJ2-7; D perhaps matches TRBD1 (6 bases). This CDR3 region has 11 residues. Germline V gene data show CDR1 as ENHRY and CDR2 as SYGVKD. V lost 10 bases and J 3 bases, leaving 10 bases between the germline ends. This CDR3 is CATTDSYEQYF. The CDR3 DNA is TGTGCCACCACGGACAGCTACGAGCAGTACTTC.

The chain combines TRBV7-2 with TRBJ2-7; 7 nucleotides align to TRBD2. Germline V CDR1 and CDR2: SGHTA, FQGNSA. V lost 1 base and J lost 3; bases outside the gene matches: 6. This CDR3 contains 15 residues. The CDR3 loop reads CASSLVLRGNYEQYF. The DNA for the CDR3 is TGTGCCAGCAGCTTAGTATTGCGGGGGAACTACGAGCAGTACTTC.

The V and J genes are TRBV18 and TRBJ2-1; D unclear. The CDR3 has 12 residues. Germline CDR1 is KGHSH and CDR2 is LQKENI. V shed 3 bases and J shed 9 bases, with 9 bases lying between them. This chain's CDR3 is CASSPVVFEQFF. CDR3 coding DNA: TGTGCCAGCTCACCGGTGGTGTTTGAGCAGTTCTTC. Supplemented by reference TRBV18 and TRBJ2-1, the full variable domain reads NAGVMQNPRHLVRRRGQEARLRCSPMKGHSHVYWYRQLPEEGLKFMVYLQKENIIDESGMPKERFSAEFPKEGPSILRIQQVVRGDSAAYFCASSPVVFEQFFGPGTRLTVL.

The J gene is TRBJ2-7, the V gene TRBV2; D is perhaps TRBD1 (6 bases). Trimming removed 6 bases at V and 2 bases at J, with 20 bases between. Germline V gene lookup returns CDR1 SNHLY and CDR2 FYNNEI. The CDR3 is made up of 16 amino acids. CDR3 protein: CASSSSPRDTAYEQYF. For the CDR3, the DNA is TGTGCCAGCAGCTCATCACCCCGGGACACCGCCTACGAGCAGTACTTC. Using reference TRBV2 and TRBJ2-7 for the parts outside the CDR3, the full variable domain is EPEVTQTPSHQVTQMGQEVILRCVPISNHLYFYWYRQILGQKVEFLVSFYNNEISEKSEIFDDQFSVERPDGSNFTLKIRSTKLEDSAMYFCASSSSPRDTAYEQYFGPGTRLTVT.

This clone was seen just once. The genes are TRBV7-8 and TRBJ2-3; 8 bases line up with TRBD2. CDR3 length: 17 amino acids. The V gene end was trimmed by 4 bases and the J gene end by 1 base; junction bases not matched to a gene: 10. Germline V gene lookup returns CDR1 SGHVS and CDR2 FQNEAQ. CDR3 coding DNA: TGTGCCAGCAGCTCCCACATTCGGGGGGGCGGCACAGATACGCAGTATTTT. This sequence encodes CASSSHIRGGGTDTQYF. Filled out from reference TRBV7-8 and TRBJ2-3, the complete variable domain reads GAGVSQSPRYKVAKRGQDVALRCDPISGHVSLFWYQQALGQGPEFLTYFQNEAQLDKSGLPSDRFFAERPEGSVSTLKIQRTQQEDSAVYLCASSSHIRGGGTDTQYFGPGTRLTVL.

The chain is built from TRBV27 and TRBJ2-3; D possibly corresponds to TRBD2 (6 bases). CDR1 is MNHEY, CDR2 SMNVEV, per germline (reference sequence). V shed 3 bases and J shed 5 bases, with 21 bases lying between them. This CDR3 comprises 17 residues. The CDR3 region is CASSLAASAGPRDTQYF. CDR3 bases: TGTGCCAGCAGTTTGGCGGCCTCCGCGGGACCCCGAGATACGCAGTATTTT.

The chain employs TRBV27 and TRBJ2-7, with TRBD2 as a possible D gene (5 bases). The CDR3 has 17 amino acids. Germline loops: CDR1 MNHEY, CDR2 SMNVEV (reference sequence). The V gene lost 5 bases and the J gene lost 10 bases, with 30 bases spanning the gap. Here the CDR3 reads CASSLFGYHARGKKQYF. The CDR3, as DNA: TGTGCCAGCAGTCTGTTTGGGTATCATGCCCGAGGGAAAAAACAGTACTTC.

This chain uses TRBV6-5 with TRBJ1-1, with 7 bases lining up with TRBD1. The CDR3 has 14 amino acids. The germline CDR1 and CDR2 sequences are MNHEY and SVGAGI. V was pared by 5 bases and J by 1 base, with 4 bases of the junction left unmatched. The CDR3 DNA reads TGTGCCAGCAGTACCCACAGGGGGAACACTGAAGCTTTCTTT. Encoded protein: CASSTHRGNTEAFF.

The genes are TRBV5-6 and TRBJ2-3; D gene unclear. This CDR3 comprises 14 residues. V lost 0 bases and J 1 base, leaving 6 bases between the germline ends. Germline CDR1 and CDR2: SGHDT and YYEEEE. The chain's CDR3 is CASSLAIRTDTQYF. The CDR3, as DNA: TGTGCCAGCAGCTTGGCGATCCGCACAGATACGCAGTATTTT.

The chain combines TRBV29-1 with TRBJ1-1, with 7 bases lining up with TRBD1. This CDR3 comprises 13 residues. Trimming removed 4 bases from V and 3 bases from J; junction bases left unmatched: 5. Per germline, CDR1 SQVTM and CDR2 ANQGSEA. CDR3 sequence reads: CSVVTGRDTEAFF. The DNA for the CDR3 is TGCAGCGTTGTGACAGGGCGAGACACTGAAGCTTTCTTT. Combining the CDR3 with reference TRBV29-1 and TRBJ1-1 gives the whole variable domain SAVISQKPSRDICQRGTSLTIQCQVDSQVTMMFWYRQQPGQSLTLIATANQGSEATYESGFVIDKFPISRPNLTFSTLTVSNMSPEDSSIYLCSVVTGRDTEAFFGQGTRLTVV.

The rearrangement links TRBV23-1 to TRBJ2-1, with D maybe TRBD1 (5 bases). TRBV23-1 is labeled an ORF, and its function is uncertain. V lost 7 bases, J lost 1 base, and 11 bases lay in between. There are 14 residues in the CDR3. The CDR3 loop is CASTRTLSYNEQFF. DNA for the CDR3: TGCGCCAGCACAAGGACACTATCCTACAATGAGCAGTTCTTC.

In the case of this clone: The identical CDR3 is also encoded by other nucleotide sequences in the sample. V usage is TRBV30 and J usage is TRBJ2-2; D remains ambiguous. This CDR3 is 14 amino acids long. Trimming took 0 bases from V and 4 from J, leaving 9 bases between them. Germline V gene sequence: CDR1 GTSNPN, CDR2 SVGIG (reference sequence). The DNA for the CDR3 is TGTGCCTGGAGTGTGCTGGGGTTCACCGGGGAGCTGTTTTTT. It translates to CAWSVLGFTGELFF.